The clone carrying this T cell receptor (beta chain) was seen just once. These data come from a study of OX40 agonist ivuxolimab in advanced cancers. CDR3 size: 15 residues. In germline, CDR1 is SGHDN, CDR2 FVKESK. V gave up 4 bases and J gave up 0 bases; unmatched junction bases: 4. Libraries were prepared by immunoSEQ multiplex PCR; TCRdb keeps only in-frame clonotypes and omits some of them. This table has about 63,000 clones, 80% to 90% appearing once. This TCR was sampled from an adult with an advanced solid tumor such as melanoma, head and neck, liver or kidney cancer. Source: CD4+ or CD8+ T cells sorted from blood, taken in a trial of the OX40 agonist ivuxolimab. This chain joins TRBV14 and TRBJ2-7; TRBD1 aligns across 9 bases. The CDR3 spells CASSRDRVYSYEQYF. Written as DNA, the CDR3 is TGTGCCAGCAGCCGGGACAGGGTTTACTCCTACGAGCAGTACTTC.